This record looks at one T cell receptor (beta chain) sequence and its context. This clone was detected only a few times. Its specific antigen is unknown. Nothing much larger sits one base from this clone, and base qualities are not available. TCR beta CDR3 regions were sequenced from DNA using the immunoSEQ Assay. Regarding the original processing steps: To compute T cell density, TCR beta template counts were normalized to usable DNA, which was estimated by amplifying housekeeping genes. Using the preseqR package, richness was estimated by extrapolating to 120,000 templates for tissue samples and 400,000 templates for PBMC samples. Clonality was defined as one minus Pielou's evenness. Tissue-enriched TCRs were identified by differential abundance testing using productive amino-acid clonotypes, minimum total count 5 and alpha 0.1. The Jaccard Index and the Morisita Overlap Index were used to quantify repertoire overlap between compartments. GLIPH clustered TCR beta CDR3s with public tetramer-defined viral CDR3s; viral motifs required at least three viral sequences plus V-gene enrichment. TCRdb stores this immuneACCESS table with in-frame sequences only. Part of the clones is absent; in the studies checked, under half of the shortfall reflects unresolved V genes, and no reason is known for the rest. V and J calls and clone size are as listed in that table; D and trimming were resolved from the DNA. This sample comprises tens of thousands of clones, about 76% of them detected only once. The top ten hold about 7% of the sample.

Counted from cysteine to phenylalanine, this CDR3 has 13 amino acids. The entry retains the CDR3 DNA only, 39 bases that are in frame from base 1. CDR1 SGHTA and CDR2 FQGTGA were looked up in the germline V gene. V was cut back by 1 base and J by 7 bases, leaving a gap of 10 bases between them. These data are taken from a study of T cells in localized non-small cell lung cancer (dated by TCRdb to between 2020 and 2021). Background for the entire study: T cell repertoires of hundreds of early-stage NSCLC patients were analyzed, with tumors being compared against uninvolved tumor-adjacent lungs. The cohort comprised roughly 220 treatment-naïve NSCLC patients with resected, localized lung tumors. The mean age of the NSCLC patients was approximately 71 years, with 120 to 150 men and 95 to 110 women.

At diagnosis, tumor, uninvolved tumor-adjacent lung and peripheral blood were collected and then preserved as a mix of FFPE and fresh-frozen material. For TCR repertoire profiling, the blood samples were analyzed as peripheral blood mononuclear cells. General conclusions and limits of the study: Of the top 100 tumor clones, a median of approximately 60 were detected in paired uninvolved adjacent lung; under 30 were also among that lung's top 100. Because the study design was exploratory, TCR variables were selected using unadjusted p-values without false-discovery rate correction. Because multi-region sequencing of the tumors was not done, intratumor heterogeneity could not be ruled out. Higher T cell density in blood was associated with longer overall survival, whereas higher clonality in adjacent lung was associated with shorter survival. Uninvolved tumor-adjacent lung showed the highest T cell clonality, higher than tumor, which suggests more focused antigenic responses in the uninvolved tumor-adjacent lung.

The sample in question was peripheral blood mononuclear cells, obtained before any cancer treatment. The source of this sequence is a male donor at least 60 years old with stage II lung adenocarcinoma. The sequence is built from TRBV7-3 and TRBJ1-1; the best D guess is TRBD1, with 5 bases matching. The bases are TGTGCCAGCAGCTTAAATCAGGGCGGTGAAGCTTTCTTT. It encodes CASSLNQGGEAFF. With the rest looked up from the reference TRBV7-3 and TRBJ1-1 genes rather than sequenced, the full variable domain is GAGVSQTPSNKVTEKGKYVELRCDPISGHTALYWYRQSLGQGPEFLIYFQGTGAADDSGLPNDRFFAVRPEGSVSTLKIQRTERGDSAVYLCASSLNQGGEAFFGQGTRLTVV.